The rows below give T cell receptor beta chains drawn from one sample of a study of a mutant IDH1 vaccine in newly diagnosed glioma. Clones were sequenced by immunoSEQ multiplex PCR, and TCRdb holds only the in-frame ones, with some missing. The table has 30,000 to 40,000 clones, approximately 80% seen once; the top ten hold approximately 9%. The material sequenced was peripheral blood mononuclear cells (PBMCs), taken from a glioma patient treated with radiotherapy, temozolomide or both. These receptor sequences come from a man between 50 and 59 years old with glioma. Some clones in this sample may be carry-over from other donors' samples. The CDR3 runs from the conserved cysteine through the conserved F or W. D genes are given only for firm matches. Clone size appears in some rows only: once, few, many, or a class for an expanded clone.

j_call,clone_size,d_call,v_call,cdr3_nt,cdr3_aa
TRBJ1-1,.,TRBD1,TRBV7-2,TGTGCCAGCAGCCCCCGACAGGGGGCCATGAACACTGAAGCTTTCTTT,CASSPRQGAMNTEAFF
TRBJ1-5,.,.,TRBV29-1,TGCAGCGTTGAAGGGGCACCGAATCAGCCCCAGCATTTT,CSVEGAPNQPQHF
TRBJ2-7,.,.,TRBV9,TGTGCCAGCAGCCCCCCCGCCTCCTACGAGCAGTACTTC,CASSPPASYEQYF
TRBJ2-2,few,TRBD1,TRBV6-1,TGTGCCAGCATGCCGGGACAGGGGGCAGCCGGGGAGCTGTTTTTT,CASMPGQGAAGELFF
TRBJ2-7,.,TRBD2,TRBV29-1,TGCAGCGTTGGGCCTAGCGGGGGCTACGAGCAGTACTTC,CSVGPSGGYEQYF
TRBJ2-7,.,.,TRBV7-8,TGTGCCAGCAGCTTAGACAGTCCCGAGCAGTACTTC,CASSLDSPEQYF
TRBJ1-2,.,.,TRBV7-9,TGTGCCAGCAGCGGGGGACTAGCTAACTATGGCTACACCTTC,CASSGGLANYGYTF
TRBJ2-3,.,TRBD1,TRBV5-1,TGCGCCAGCAGCCTGGGGGGACAGGGGTTAGTGGCAGATACGCAGTATTTT,CASSLGGQGLVADTQYF
TRBJ2-7,.,.,TRBV6-6,TGTGCCAGCAGTTACGCTACTAGCTACGAGCAGTACTTC,CASSYATSYEQYF
TRBJ2-5,.,.,TRBV4-3,TGCGCCAGCAGCCAAGTTGGCGTGGAGACCCAGTACTTC,CASSQVGVETQYF
TRBJ2-3,.,.,TRBV9,TGTGCCAGCAGCCTTGCAGACACAGATACGCAGTATTTT,CASSLADTDTQYF
TRBJ1-1,.,.,TRBV11-2,TGTGCCAGCAGCTCTAAGGGGAACACTGAAGCTTTCTTT,CASSSKGNTEAFF
TRBJ2-7,.,TRBD2,TRBV25-1,TGTGCCAGCAGTGGGCTAGCGGACGCTTTCGAGCAGTACTTC,CASSGLADAFEQYF
TRBJ1-4,.,.,TRBV30,TGTGCCTGGAGTTGGAGGACAGTTGGTGGGGAAAAACTGTTTTTT,CAWSWRTVGGEKLFF
TRBJ1-2,once,.,TRBV7-9,TGTGCCAGCAGCTTAAATTCGGTTCCGGATGGCTACACCTTC,CASSLNSVPDGYTF
TRBJ1-6,.,TRBD1,TRBV30,TGTGCCTGGAGTGTATCAACAGGGGGCCGTTCACCCCTCCACTTT,CAWSVSTGGRSPLHF
TRBJ1-4,once,.,TRBV2,TGTGCCAGCAGCAGGGCCAATGAAAAACTGTTTTTT,CASSRANEKLFF
TRBJ2-7,.,TRBD1,TRBV7-9,TGTGCCAGCAGCCCCTATCCCGGGACAGGGGATTGGGTCTACGAGCAGTACTTC,CASSPYPGTGDWVYEQYF
TRBJ2-5,.,.,TRBV18,TGTGCCAGCTCACCGGCAGAAGAGACCCAGTACTTC,CASSPAEETQYF
TRBJ2-1,.,.,TRBV7-9,TGTGCCAGCAGCTTAGAGGGGAGGCTGAATGAGCAGTTCTTC,CASSLEGRLNEQFF
TRBJ2-7,.,.,TRBV28,TGTGCCAGCAAGGGCAGGAACTCCTACGAGCAGTACTTC,CASKGRNSYEQYF
TRBJ2-1,.,TRBD2,TRBV29-1,TGCAGCGTTGGACTAGCGAGAGAGCAGTTCTTC,CSVGLAREQFF
TRBJ1-5,.,.,TRBV19,TGTGCCAGTAGCCGGGATCCTAGCAATCAGCCCCAGCATTTT,CASSRDPSNQPQHF
TRBJ2-3,.,TRBD2,TRBV19,TGTGCCAGTAGTACAGTATGGACTAGGGCCACAGATACGCAGTATTTT,CASSTVWTRATDTQYF
TRBJ2-3,.,.,TRBV9,TGTGCCAGCACTGGAGTTTCAGATACGCAGTATTTT,CASTGVSDTQYF
TRBJ2-3,.,TRBD2,TRBV28,TGTGCCAGCACCCTCGGACTAGCGGGAGTGGGTGGATCGTATTTT,CASTLGLAGVGGSYF
TRBJ2-1,.,.,TRBV27,TGTGCCAGCAGTCCTACACTAGGAGGGGCTCTTCGGGTCTTC,CASSPTLGGALRVF
TRBJ2-7,.,TRBD2,TRBV19,TGTGCCAGTAGTATAGCTAGCGGGGGCCCTAGCTCCTACGAGCAGTACTTC,CASSIASGGPSSYEQYF
TRBJ1-1,once,.,TRBV7-9,TGTGCCAGCAGCCCCGGGGTTTCGGCTGAAGCTTTCTTT,CASSPGVSAEAFF
TRBJ2-7,.,.,TRBV27,TGTGCCAGCAGTTTATCGACGGGAGTCACCTACGAGCAGTACTTC,CASSLSTGVTYEQYF
TRBJ1-2,.,.,TRBV9,TGTGCCAGCAGCAAGGCAGGGAATCAAGGCTACACCTTC,CASSKAGNQGYTF
TRBJ2-5,.,.,TRBV7-9,TGTGCCAGCAGCTTAGGGACTGGCATACAAGAGACCCAGTACTTC,CASSLGTGIQETQYF
TRBJ2-7,.,TRBD2,TRBV18,TGTGCCAGCTCACCAGGGACTAGCGGCTCCTACGAGCAGTACTTC,CASSPGTSGSYEQYF
TRBJ1-2,.,.,TRBV5-8,TGTGCCAGCAGAATTCAGGACAGCGACTATGGCTACACCTTC,CASRIQDSDYGYTF
TRBJ1-2,once,TRBD1,TRBV5-1,TGCGCCAGCAGCATGGACCGGGACAGTCACTATGGCTACACCTTC,CASSMDRDSHYGYTF
TRBJ1-5,.,.,TRBV5-1,TGCGCCAGCAGCCGGGACGGGGATCAGCCCCAGCATTTT,CASSRDGDQPQHF
TRBJ1-1,few,.,TRBV20-1,TGCAGTGCCAGGGTGGTTGAAGCTTTCTTT,CSARVVEAFF
TRBJ2-3,.,TRBD2,TRBV9,TGTGCCAGCAGCGTGGCAGCGGGAGGCACAGATACGCAGTATTTT,CASSVAAGGTDTQYF
TRBJ1-5,.,.,TRBV4-1,TGCGCCAGCAGCCAAGATTATCAGGGCCATCAGCCCCAGCATTTT,CASSQDYQGHQPQHF
TRBJ1-1,.,.,TRBV4-1,TGCGCCAGCAGCCGATCGAAGGTGGTGGGCAGCTCGACGGCTGAAGCTTTCTTT,CASSRSKVVGSSTAEAFF
TRBJ2-3,.,.,TRBV7-9,TGTGCCAGCAGCTTGTCTAGATTTGGCACAGATACGCAGTATTTT,CASSLSRFGTDTQYF
TRBJ2-7,.,.,TRBV6-5,TGTGCCAGCAGTTATTACAGGGGCGAGGGACTACACGAGCAGTACTTC,CASSYYRGEGLHEQYF
TRBJ2-1,once,.,TRBV25-1,TGTGCCAGCAGTGTCGGGGGCAATGAGCAGTTCTTC,CASSVGGNEQFF
TRBJ2-6,once,TRBD1,TRBV7-6,TGTGCCAGCAGCTTTACCGGGACAGCGATTCCTGGGGCCAACGTCCTGACTTTC,CASSFTGTAIPGANVLTF
TRBJ2-7,once,.,TRBV27,TGTGCCAGCAAGGGTCAGGGCTCCTACGAGCAGTACTTC,CASKGQGSYEQYF
TRBJ1-2,.,TRBD1,TRBV7-9,TGTGCCAGCAGCGTACAGGGACAGTGGATGGGGGGGGGCTACACCTTC,CASSVQGQWMGGGYTF
TRBJ1-4,.,.,TRBV29-1,TGCAGCGTTGAGTATCTGACGGATAATGAAAAACTGTTTTTT,CSVEYLTDNEKLFF
TRBJ2-1,few,TRBD2,TRBV29-1,TGCAGCGTTGATGGGGGGGACAATGAGCAGTTCTTC,CSVDGGDNEQFF
TRBJ1-6,.,.,TRBV5-1,TGCGCCAGCAGCTGGGAGGGATCTCCTAATTCACCCCTCCACTTT,CASSWEGSPNSPLHF
TRBJ1-1,.,.,TRBV7-6,TGTGCCAGCAGAACCGGGACGGACACTGAAGCTTTCTTT,CASRTGTDTEAFF
TRBJ1-5,.,.,TRBV19,TGTGCCAGTAGTCCCAGAGATCAGCCCCAGCATTTT,CASSPRDQPQHF
TRBJ1-6,.,.,TRBV9,TGTGCCAGCAGCGTAATCGGAGGTGGACTCCACTTT,CASSVIGGGLHF
TRBJ1-2,medium-sized,TRBD1,TRBV15,TGTGCCACCAGCAGAGGAACCGGGACAGGGGACGGCTACACCTTC,CATSRGTGTGDGYTF
TRBJ2-5,.,.,TRBV5-6,TGTGCCAGCAGCTTTCAGGGGGGAGAGACCCAGTACTTC,CASSFQGGETQYF
TRBJ2-5,.,.,TRBV4-3,TGCGCCAGCAGCCAAGATCCCGGGACCAATGGAGAGACCCAGTACTTC,CASSQDPGTNGETQYF
TRBJ1-5,.,.,TRBV7-9,TGTGCCAGCAGCTTAGCGGACCAGCCCCAGCATTTT,CASSLADQPQHF
TRBJ1-3,once,.,TRBV14,TGTGCCAGCAGCCCTGGTAGGCACACCATATATTTT,CASSPGRHTIYF
TRBJ1-5,.,.,TRBV19,TGTGCCAGTAGTATCTGGACCGAGCATCAGCCCCAGCATTTT,CASSIWTEHQPQHF